This TCR beta chain was sequenced for a study of blood T cell repertoires in COVID-19. On the study more broadly: The United States, Italy and Spain supplied acute and convalescent COVID-19 samples. Sample material is recorded as cDNA or gDNA derived from T cells, B-cell-depleted T cells, or PBMCs.

Original handling: Nucleated cell counts were estimated from reference gene primer amplification. Only in-frame clones appear in the TCRdb table, and some are missing; sequencing was by immunoSEQ multiplex PCR. Clone size and the V and J calls come from that table; the DNA yielded D and trimming. This sample has roughly 150,000 clones, with about 89% found just once. CDR3 length: 14 residues. With 1 base removed from V and 5 bases from J, the gap between germline ends came to 12 bases. CDR1 is MNHNS, CDR2 SASEGT, per germline. The sequenced sample consisted of peripheral blood. The V gene is TRBV6-1, the J gene TRBJ2-7; possible D gene TRBD1, 5 bases. The TCR was taken from a man aged 60 to 69 with acute or convalescent COVID-19. In DNA, the CDR3 is TGTGCCAGCAGTGAAGGCAGGGTTTACGACGAGCAGTACTTC. It translates to CASSEGRVYDEQYF.